This T cell receptor (beta chain) stems from a study of cytotoxic CD8 clonotypes in ibrutinib-treated CLL. For the study at large: Patient counts were 11 relapsed/refractory, roughly 15 treatment-naive and about 17 IGHV unmutated. Among responders, roughly 24 were partial and 2 complete; after median roughly 66 months, about 15 stayed remitted and around twelve progressed. The average sample held roughly 250,000 productive templates and approximately 93,000 productive rearrangements.

The CDR3 sequence is 14 residues long. Trimming removed 8 bases from V and 5 bases from J, with 17 bases in between. Germline V CDR1 and CDR2: ENHRY, SYGVKD. Study results and caveats: A rise in clonality was seen at ibrutinib response, and a fall back toward baseline was seen at progression.

The method was immunoSEQ multiplex PCR; TCRdb's version includes in-frame clones alone and lacks a portion of them. The sample lists over 250,000 clones; approximately 79% were seen once. Comment on this clone: As yet, its antigen is unknown.

This TCR derives from a human donor with chronic lymphocytic leukemia. The sequencing used PBMCs, collected at disease progression, from a patient treated with ibrutinib. The rearrangement uses TRBV10-3 and TRBJ2-3, with a tentative D call TRBD2 (5 bases). CDR3: CAIALTGIRDTQYF. The CDR3 DNA is TGTGCCATCGCACTAACGGGGATTAGAGATACGCAGTATTTT.